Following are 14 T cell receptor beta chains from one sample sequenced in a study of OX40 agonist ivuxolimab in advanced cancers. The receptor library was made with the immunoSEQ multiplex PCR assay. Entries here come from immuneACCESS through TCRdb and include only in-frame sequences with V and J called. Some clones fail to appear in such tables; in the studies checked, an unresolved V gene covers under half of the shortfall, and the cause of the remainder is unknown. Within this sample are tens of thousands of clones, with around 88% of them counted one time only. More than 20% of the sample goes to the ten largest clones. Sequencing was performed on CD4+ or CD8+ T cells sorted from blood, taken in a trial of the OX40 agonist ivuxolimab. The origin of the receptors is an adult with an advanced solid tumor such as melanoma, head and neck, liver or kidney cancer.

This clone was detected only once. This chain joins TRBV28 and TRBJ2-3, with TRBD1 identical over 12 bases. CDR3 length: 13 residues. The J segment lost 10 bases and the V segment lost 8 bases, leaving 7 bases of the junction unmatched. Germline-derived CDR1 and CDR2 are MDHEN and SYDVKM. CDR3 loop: CASYGTGGPPQYF. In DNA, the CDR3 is TGTGCCAGCTACGGGACAGGGGGCCCGCCGCAGTATTTT. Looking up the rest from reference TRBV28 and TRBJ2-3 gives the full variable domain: DVKVTQSSRYLVKRTGEKVFLECVQDMDHENMFWYRQDPGLGLRLIYFSYDVKMKEKGDIPEGYSVSREKKERFSLILESASTNQTSMYLCASYGTGGPPQYFGPGTRLTVL.

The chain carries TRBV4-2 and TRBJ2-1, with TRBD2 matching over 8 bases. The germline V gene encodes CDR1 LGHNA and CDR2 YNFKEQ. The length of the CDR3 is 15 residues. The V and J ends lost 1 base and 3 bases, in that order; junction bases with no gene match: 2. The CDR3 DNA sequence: TGTGCCAGCAGCCAAGTGGGACTAGACTACAATGAGCAGTTCTTC. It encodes CASSQVGLDYNEQFF.

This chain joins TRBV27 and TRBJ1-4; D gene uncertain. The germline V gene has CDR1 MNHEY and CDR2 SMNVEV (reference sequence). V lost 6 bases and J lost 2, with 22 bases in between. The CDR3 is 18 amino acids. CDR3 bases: TGTGCCAGCAGCTTCTCGGGCCTCTTAATCGGGACTAATGAAAAACTGTTTTTT. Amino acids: CASSFSGLLIGTNEKLFF.

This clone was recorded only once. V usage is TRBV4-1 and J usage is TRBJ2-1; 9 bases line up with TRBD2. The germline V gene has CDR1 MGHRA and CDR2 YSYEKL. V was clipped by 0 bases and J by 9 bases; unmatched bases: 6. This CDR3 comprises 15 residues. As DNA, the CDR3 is TGCGCCAGCAGCCAAGAGATGGGACTAGCAGTTGAGCAGTTCTTC. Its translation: CASSQEMGLAVEQFF.

Here the CDR3 DNA reads TGTGCCATCCGAACAGGGGGCCCCTCCTACGAGCAGTACTTC. Translating it yields CAIRTGGPSYEQYF. The chain recombines TRBV28 with TRBJ2-7, with TRBD1 matching 9 bases. The CDR3 length is 14 residues. V was clipped by 10 bases and J by 0 bases; unmatched bases: 7. The germline CDR1 and CDR2 sequences are MDHEN and SYDVKM.

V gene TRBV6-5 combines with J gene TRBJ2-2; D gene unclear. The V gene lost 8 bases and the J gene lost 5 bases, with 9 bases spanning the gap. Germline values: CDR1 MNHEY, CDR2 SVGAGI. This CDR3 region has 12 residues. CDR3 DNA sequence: TGTGCCAGCTATTTAGGAACCGGGGAGCTGTTTTTT. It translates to CASYLGTGELFF.

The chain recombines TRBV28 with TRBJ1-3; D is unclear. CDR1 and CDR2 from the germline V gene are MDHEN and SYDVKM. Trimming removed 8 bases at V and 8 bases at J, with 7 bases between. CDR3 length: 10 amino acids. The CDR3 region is CASERHTIYF. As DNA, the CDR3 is TGTGCCAGCGAGAGACACACCATATATTTT.

CDR3 DNA sequence: TGTGCCAGCAGCGTAGACGGAAAATCCTACAATGAGCAGTTCTTC. This translates into CASSVDGKSYNEQFF. The gene calls are TRBV9 and TRBJ2-1; D gene ambiguous. V gave up 0 bases and J gave up 1 base, with 8 bases separating them. The CDR3 loop spans 15 amino acids. The germline V gene has CDR1 SGDLS and CDR2 YYNGEE.

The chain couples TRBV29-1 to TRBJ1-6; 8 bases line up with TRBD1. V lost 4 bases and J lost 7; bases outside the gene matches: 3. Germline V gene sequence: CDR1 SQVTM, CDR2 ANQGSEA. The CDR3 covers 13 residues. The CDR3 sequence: CSVATGENSPLHF. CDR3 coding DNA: TGCAGCGTTGCGACAGGGGAAAATTCACCCCTCCACTTT.

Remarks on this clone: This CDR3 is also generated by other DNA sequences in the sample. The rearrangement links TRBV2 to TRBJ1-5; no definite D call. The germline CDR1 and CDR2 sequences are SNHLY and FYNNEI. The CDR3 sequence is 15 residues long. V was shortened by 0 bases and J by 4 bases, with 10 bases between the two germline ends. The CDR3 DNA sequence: TGTGCCAGCAGTGAAGCCGGGGTTGGAAATCAGCCCCAGCATTTT. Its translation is CASSEAGVGNQPQHF.

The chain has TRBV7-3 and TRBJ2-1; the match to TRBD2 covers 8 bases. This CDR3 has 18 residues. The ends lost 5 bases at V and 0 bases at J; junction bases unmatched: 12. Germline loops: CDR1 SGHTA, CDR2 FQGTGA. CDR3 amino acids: CASSQYAPGTSSYNEQFF. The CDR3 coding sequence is TGTGCCAGCAGCCAATACGCTCCCGGGACTAGCTCCTACAATGAGCAGTTCTTC.

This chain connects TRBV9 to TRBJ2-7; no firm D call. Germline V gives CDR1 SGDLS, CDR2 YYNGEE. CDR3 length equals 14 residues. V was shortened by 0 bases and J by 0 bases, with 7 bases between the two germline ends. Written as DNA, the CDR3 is TGTGCCAGCAGCGTAGGTACACGCTCCTACGAGCAGTACTTC. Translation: CASSVGTRSYEQYF. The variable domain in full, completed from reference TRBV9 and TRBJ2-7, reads DSGVTQTPKHLITATGQRVTLRCSPRSGDLSVYWYQQSLDQGLQFLIQYYNGEERAKGNILERFSAQQFPDLHSELNLSSLELGDSALYFCASSVGTRSYEQYFGPGTRLTVT.

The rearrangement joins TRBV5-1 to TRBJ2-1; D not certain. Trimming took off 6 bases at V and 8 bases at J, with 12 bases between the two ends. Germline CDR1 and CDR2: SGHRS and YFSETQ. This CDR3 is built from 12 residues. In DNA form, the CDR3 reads TGCGCCAGCAAAGTAGGGAAGGATGAGCAGTTCTTC. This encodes CASKVGKDEQFF. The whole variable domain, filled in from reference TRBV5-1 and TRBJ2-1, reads KAGVTQTPRYLIKTRGQQVTLSCSPISGHRSVSWYQQTPGQGLQFLFEYFSETQRNKGNFPGRFSGRQFSNSRSEMNVSTLELGDSALYLCASKVGKDEQFFGPGTRLTVL.

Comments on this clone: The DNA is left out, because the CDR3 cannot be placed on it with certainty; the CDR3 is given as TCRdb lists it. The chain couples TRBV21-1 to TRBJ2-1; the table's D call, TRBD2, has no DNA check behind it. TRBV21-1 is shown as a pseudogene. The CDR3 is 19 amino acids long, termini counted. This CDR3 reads CASSNWASGTREAYNEQFF.